This entry describes one T cell receptor (beta chain). This clone has just one count. The antigen it recognizes is unknown. Nothing much larger sits one base from this clone, and base qualities are not available. In total, roughly 670 healthy bone marrow donors made up the cohort. Cohort members were all nominally healthy when sampled, although unrecorded immune exposures were likely present. The donor tested CMV seropositive and was one of the 289 seropositive cohort members. Every donor gave a peripheral blood sample, and the peripheral blood mononuclear cells from that sample were used for TCR beta sequencing. Genomic DNA extraction from the blood cell samples was performed with the Qiagen DNeasy Blood Extraction Kit. V loses 3 bases, J loses 8 bases, and the germline ends lie 15 bases apart. The CDR3, from cysteine to phenylalanine, totals 15 residues. The retained sequence is limited to the CDR3, 45 bases, with the frame set at the first base. CDR1 SGHRS and CDR2 YFSETQ were looked up in the germline V gene.

This specimen comes from a study of cytomegalovirus exposure and HLA in healthy donors (dated 2017 in TCRdb). Study-level background: An earlier analysis of more than 550 of the donors reported about 280 Gb of sequence data and some 110 million unique TCR beta sequences obtained from around 180 million T cells. Across some 400 genotyped donors of the cohort, an average of about 240,000 unique TCR beta nucleotide sequences per donor were sequenced, and roughly 17% of those sequences were non-productive. High-throughput TCR immunosequencing, statistical association of individual TCRs with disease status, and machine learning were combined to predict cytomegalovirus infection status. The number of donors typed differed by locus, with about 629-640 for A, B, C, DRB1 and DQB1, over 500 for DQA1, under 610 for DPA1, and around 450 for DPB1. Every discovery cohort repertoire had been produced on one sequencing platform. Among the roughly 400 genotyped donors, approximately 77% belonged to the genetic ancestry cluster associated with self-reported Caucasian donors. Four or five DR-DQ haplotypes were handled as single units for association and clustering, since linkage in the cohort was strong. A later analysis re-examined previously published TCR beta repertoires from about 670 donors and added high-resolution HLA genotyping to investigate patterns of TCR occurrence. The study was designed to test whether signatures of past pathogen exposure could be identified by cataloging public T cell receptors. A later genetic analysis took genome-wide SNP genotypes for 398 of the 666 donors and used that subset as a discovery cohort. The study used immunosequencing to profile the T cell repertoires of 670 or so subjects and linked those repertoires to cytomegalovirus serostatus. Rather than using new phenotypic data, the later analysis identified candidate immune exposures from TCR beta sequences and from how often those sequences occurred across donors. A separate validation cohort of about 110 different subjects was used in addition to the roughly 620-subject first cohort. Alongside the repertoire data, information on donor age, sex, ethnicity and CMV serostatus was compiled. Class I and class II HLA loci were covered by the typing at four-digit resolution. Roughly 300 gigabases of sequencing data and 80 million or so unique TCR sequences were included in an early release covering under 650 HLA-typed donors. In an earlier analysis of 500 to 650 of the donors, high-throughput TCR beta sequencing was used to judge whether each TCR beta V gene segment behaved as functional or pseudogenic. The research as a whole found: A further reported finding was that TCR beta sequences accurately predicted the HLA-A and HLA-B alleles for most subjects in the first cohort. For the cohort, immune exposure information was limited to CMV serostatus. According to a later genetic analysis, donors in an Asian-associated ancestry cluster had fewer N-insertions in productive TCRs than the approximately 630-donor mean. HLA typing was unavailable for some donors at each locus, so association tests used only the typed subset. This cohort had only TCR beta chains sequenced, and the lack of alpha or paired-chain data limited which features could be detected. Because the 87-base-pair reads could not distinguish some IMGT-functional V segments, including TRBV6-2 and TRBV6-3, those segments were excluded. A later analysis found that TCR association rates varied across HLA loci, with DRB1 alleles showing the most associated TCRs and HLA-C alleles the fewest. A cluster of highly shared sequence variants was judged likely to represent a technical artifact of the sequencing pipeline. Roughly uniform sequencing depth across donors was assumed in presence/absence analyses, although this assumption may not hold. In a later analysis, most CMV-associated TCR beta chains were found to appear HLA-restricted, with HLA associations seemingly driven largely by CMV exposure. In a later analysis, HLA-associated TCR beta chains were found to be more clonally expanded and to have lower generation probabilities than equally common non-associated chains. When HLA alleles, especially DR and DQ, strongly co-occurred, attributing TCR associations to individual alleles was difficult. In an earlier analysis of 450 to 750 of the donors, most TCR beta V segments appeared in productive rearrangements about 87% or about 30% of the time, broadly matching IMGT annotations. A total of about 150 TCR beta chains were listed by the study as associated with cytomegalovirus. According to the authors, the approach could potentially be generalized to other disease states and immunological phenotypes. Specific HLA alleles were associated with more than 15,000 TCR beta sequences at a false discovery rate of 0.05 in a later analysis. A later genetic analysis associated a missense DCLRE1C variant with V-gene and J-gene trimming of TCR beta chains, and an independent cohort replicated the association. Because counts were too low, fewer than 20 rarely observed V segments, including chromosome 9 orphons, were excluded from the earlier analysis of about 500 of the donors. Cytomegalovirus status was reported to be diagnosed by the classifier with high specificity and sensitivity in both the original and validation cohorts. Three of the identified cytomegalovirus-associated TCR beta chains were confirmed in vitro to be specific for cytomegalovirus antigens. Correlated functional status among segregating V segments might be attributable to linkage disequilibrium, but an unknown experimental factor could not be ruled out. Most TCR sequences were observed very rarely across donors, whereas some public TCRs were present in many individuals. In a later analysis, several top co-occurrence clusters were reported to appear linked to parvovirus B19, influenza, CMV and Epstein-Barr virus.

To prepare the library, the immunoSEQ multiplex PCR assay was applied. A mixture of 60 forward primers for TCR Vbeta segments and 13 reverse primers for TCR Jbeta segments was used in the multiplex PCR. The CDR3 region of rearranged TCR beta genes was amplified from genomic DNA with a multiplex PCR assay. The Illumina HiSeq System was used to sequence the amplified TCR beta libraries as 87-base-pair reads. The study's own analysis went as follows. Across the roughly 670 repertoires, a later analysis counted some 80 million unique TCR beta chains, approximately 10 million of which were shared by at least two donors. To remove PCR and sequencing errors, raw reads were error-corrected and collapsed into unique sequences using a nearest-neighbor algorithm that merged closely related sequences. CDR3 sequences were aligned to IMGT reference sequences to assign V, D and J gene segments. For a sequence to be retained, a match of at least six nucleotides to both a V gene segment and a J gene segment was required. Rearrangements were classified as productive when the CDR3 lacked stop codons and remained in frame with V and J, and all other rearrangements were classified as non-productive. Following IMGT convention, CDR3 was defined as the stretch from the second conserved V-encoded cysteine up to the conserved J-encoded phenylalanine. The earlier analysis of about 590 of the donors excluded sequences that lacked an unambiguous match to a single V gene segment. In an earlier analysis of several hundred of the donors, V segments were called functional above 56.7% productive rearrangements and were called segregating when the between-donor standard deviation exceeded 5%. A statistical classification framework was developed to diagnose cytomegalovirus status using the catalog of TCR beta chain sequences. A later analysis assigned V and J genes by comparing TCR nucleotide sequences with IMGT/GENE-DB human TR gene sequences. A later analysis assigned CDR3 sequences and most-parsimonious VDJ recombination scenarios with the TCRdist pipeline. A later analysis defined each TCR beta chain by its CDR3 amino acid sequence plus V-gene family, and excluded reads lacking a unique V-gene family. In a later analysis, several hundred highly shared, low-generation-probability nucleotide sequences were removed to address suspected cross-contamination and a sequencing artifact. For each public chain, a later analysis derived a clonal expansion index from normalized ranks of inferred template counts within each repertoire. Generation probabilities in a later analysis came from a VDJ recombination model fitted to out-of-frame rearrangements, and those results were checked against IGoR. In a later analysis, hypergeometric tests were used to score TCR-TCR, TCR-HLA and TCR-CMV co-occurrence, with a repertoire-size bias correction applied to TCR pairs. False discovery rates were estimated in a later analysis by permuting HLA or CMV assignments 20 times. In a later analysis, co-occurring TCRs were grouped using DBSCAN, and TCRdist sequence similarity was added for clustering within HLA-allele-positive subsets. Repertoires with fewer than 30,000 or more than 120,000 public chains were left out of co-occurrence clustering, as were about 5 repertoires with anomalous nucleotide sharing. The table comes from immuneACCESS by way of TCRdb, which keeps in-frame sequences with V and J called. Part of the clones is missing from these tables; in studies checked, under half for an unresolved V gene and the rest for unknown reasons. The D gene and trimming were derived from the DNA, and the V and J assignments and clone size from that table. For this sample there are roughly 100,000 clones; 55% to 75% appear just once. The ten largest clones take up less than 15% of the sample.

This clonotype was obtained from a woman aged 45-65 years in good health and CMV-seropositive. Sample: PBMCs. The V gene is TRBV5-1 and the J gene is TRBJ1-6, with no confident D gene call. DNA sequence: TGCGCCAGCAGCTCTAAGACAACGGAGGATTCACCCCTCCACTTT. Its translation reads: CASSSKTTEDSPLHF.